The rows below give T cell receptor beta chains drawn from one sample of a study of tumor-infiltrating lymphocytes in localized non-small cell lung cancer. Using immunoSEQ multiplex PCR, the repertoire was profiled, and TCRdb retains in-frame clones only, with some absent. Of 25,000 to 30,000 clones listed, 80% to 90% are singletons. The sequencing sample was made of lung tumor tissue. Receptor source: a human donor with non-small cell lung cancer. CDR3s include the opening cysteine and the closing phenylalanine or tryptophan. Fields, in order: CDR3 DNA, CDR3 protein, J gene, clone size, V gene, D gene. A D gene is named only where the DNA matches it firmly. Clone size is given for some rows only: seen once, a few or many times, or a class if the clone is expanded.

TGTGCCAGCAGTCACGGACAGGAGTCCGGGGAGCTGTTTTTT | CASSHGQESGELFF | TRBJ2-2 | . | TRBV27 | TRBD1
TGTGCCAGCACCATTAGGGCGCGAGGAGATGGCTACACCTTC | CASTIRARGDGYTF | TRBJ1-2 | . | TRBV28 | .
TGTGCCACCAGCAGAGATTTCCGTTACGAGCAGTACTTC | CATSRDFRYEQYF | TRBJ2-7 | . | TRBV15 | .
TGTGCCAGCAGAACCCGATTAGCGGGGGGTGGAGATACGCAGTATTTT | CASRTRLAGGGDTQYF | TRBJ2-3 | . | TRBV7-2 | TRBD2
TGCGCCAGCAGCCAAGTAGATAACTATGGCTACACCTTC | CASSQVDNYGYTF | TRBJ1-2 | . | TRBV4-1 | .
TGCAGCGTTAGCCCCGCAACCCAGAACACTGAAGCTTTCTTT | CSVSPATQNTEAFF | TRBJ1-1 | . | TRBV29-1 | .
TGTGCCAGCAGCTTAGACCTCGGACAGGAAGCTTTCTTT | CASSLDLGQEAFF | TRBJ1-1 | . | TRBV7-9 | .
TGTGCCAGCAGTTACAGGGGTCCCCATTCACCCCTCCACTTT | CASSYRGPHSPLHF | TRBJ1-6 | . | TRBV27 | TRBD1
TGTGCCAGCAGCTTACTCGCCAAGGGAGGGGGCGACGAGCAGTACTTC | CASSLLAKGGGDEQYF | TRBJ2-7 | . | TRBV5-4 | .
TGTGCCATCAGTGAGTCGACAGGGGGCGGTGAAAAACTGTTTTTT | CAISESTGGGEKLFF | TRBJ1-4 | . | TRBV10-3 | TRBD1
TGTGCCAGCAGCCCCGGGACAGGGAGGCAGTCACCCCTCCACTTT | CASSPGTGRQSPLHF | TRBJ1-6 | . | TRBV7-2 | TRBD1
TGTGCCAGCAGTGATTTTTCCGGTACGGGCAGATCCTATGGCTACACCTTC | CASSDFSGTGRSYGYTF | TRBJ1-2 | . | TRBV6-1 | .
TGTGCCATCAGTGAGTCGAAAACAGATCTTCCATTCACAGATACGCAGTATTTT | CAISESKTDLPFTDTQYF | TRBJ2-3 | . | TRBV10-3 | .
TGTGCCATCAGGATAGGAAACTCCTACGAGCAGTACTTC | CAIRIGNSYEQYF | TRBJ2-7 | . | TRBV10-3 | .
TGCGCCAGCAGCTTGTCGGGGGGCGCCTATGGCTACACCTTC | CASSLSGGAYGYTF | TRBJ1-2 | . | TRBV5-1 | .
TGCAGCGTTTCCGGGAACCAAGAGACCCAGTACTTC | CSVSGNQETQYF | TRBJ2-5 | . | TRBV29-1 | .
TGTGCCAGCAGTTTAGGACTGACCTCTGGAAACACCATATATTTT | CASSLGLTSGNTIYF | TRBJ1-3 | . | TRBV28 | .
TGTGCCAGCAGCGGGGCTGGTAGCAATCAGCCCCAGCATTTT | CASSGAGSNQPQHF | TRBJ1-5 | . | TRBV25-1 | .
TGTGCCAGCAGAGTCCAGGAGCCGACCTCTGGGGCCAACGTCCTGACTTTC | CASRVQEPTSGANVLTF | TRBJ2-6 | . | TRBV25-1 | .
TGTGCCAGTAGTATGGGTTCTGGGGACTACACTGAAGCTTTCTTT | CASSMGSGDYTEAFF | TRBJ1-1 | medium-sized | TRBV19 | .
TGTGCCATCAGTATGGACGGGAACACTGAAGCTTTCTTT | CAISMDGNTEAFF | TRBJ1-1 | . | TRBV10-3 | .
TGCGCCAGCAGCCAAGATCCAACCACCACCGGGGAGCTGTTTTTT | CASSQDPTTTGELFF | TRBJ2-2 | . | TRBV4-3 | .